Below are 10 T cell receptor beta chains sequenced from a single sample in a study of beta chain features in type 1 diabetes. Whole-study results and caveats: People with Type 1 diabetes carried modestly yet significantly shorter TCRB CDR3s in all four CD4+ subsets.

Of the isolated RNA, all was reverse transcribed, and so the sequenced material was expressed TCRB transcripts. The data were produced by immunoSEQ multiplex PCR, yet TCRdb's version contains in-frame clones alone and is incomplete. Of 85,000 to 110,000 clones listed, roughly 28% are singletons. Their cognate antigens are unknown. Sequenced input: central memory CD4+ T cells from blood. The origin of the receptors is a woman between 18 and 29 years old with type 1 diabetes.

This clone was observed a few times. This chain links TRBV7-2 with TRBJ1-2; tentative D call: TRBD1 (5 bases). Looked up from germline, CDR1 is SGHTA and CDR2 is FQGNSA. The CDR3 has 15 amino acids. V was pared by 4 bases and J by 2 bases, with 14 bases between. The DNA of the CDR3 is TGTGCCAGCAGCTCCTATGGGGACTTCAACTATGGCTACACCTTC. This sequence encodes CASSSYGDFNYGYTF.

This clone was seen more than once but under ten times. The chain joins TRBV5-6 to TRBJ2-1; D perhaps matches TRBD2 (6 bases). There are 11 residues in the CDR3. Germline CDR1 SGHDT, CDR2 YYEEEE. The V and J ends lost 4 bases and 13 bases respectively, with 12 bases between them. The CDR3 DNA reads TGTGCCAGCAGCACACGTGGGACTCAGTTCTTC. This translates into CASSTRGTQFF.

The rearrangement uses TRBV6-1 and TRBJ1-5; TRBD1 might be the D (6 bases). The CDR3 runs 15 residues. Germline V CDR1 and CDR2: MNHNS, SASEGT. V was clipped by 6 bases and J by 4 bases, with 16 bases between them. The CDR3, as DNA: TGTGCCAGCAGCCCCGAGGGGGTGCGGAATCAGCCCCAGCATTTT. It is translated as CASSPEGVRNQPQHF.

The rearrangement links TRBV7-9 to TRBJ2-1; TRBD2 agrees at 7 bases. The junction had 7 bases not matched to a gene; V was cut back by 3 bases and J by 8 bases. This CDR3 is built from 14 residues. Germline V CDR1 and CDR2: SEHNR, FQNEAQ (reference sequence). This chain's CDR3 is CASSFGGRGYEQFF. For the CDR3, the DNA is TGTGCCAGCAGCTTCGGCGGGAGAGGGTATGAGCAGTTCTTC.

CDR3 residues: CSVGSTGVEKLFF. DNA for the CDR3: TGCAGCGTTGGCTCGACAGGGGTTGAAAAACTGTTTTTT. This chain connects TRBV29-1 to TRBJ1-4; 8 bases match TRBD1. V lost 4 bases and J lost 7; bases outside the gene matches: 5. The CDR3 has 13 amino acids. The germline gives CDR1 SQVTM, CDR2 ANQGSEA.

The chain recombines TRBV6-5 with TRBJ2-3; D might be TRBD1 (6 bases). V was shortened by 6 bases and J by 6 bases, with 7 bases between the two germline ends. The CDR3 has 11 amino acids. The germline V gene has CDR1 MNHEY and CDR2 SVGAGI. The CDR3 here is CASSTGDTQYF. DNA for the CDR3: TGTGCCAGCAGCACAGGGGATACGCAGTATTTT.

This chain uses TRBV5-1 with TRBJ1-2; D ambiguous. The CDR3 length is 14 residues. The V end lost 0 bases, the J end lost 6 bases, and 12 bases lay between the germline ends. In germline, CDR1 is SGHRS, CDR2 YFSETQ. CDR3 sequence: CASSLAGGLNGYTF. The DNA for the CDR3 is TGCGCCAGCAGCTTGGCCGGAGGGTTAAATGGCTACACCTTC.

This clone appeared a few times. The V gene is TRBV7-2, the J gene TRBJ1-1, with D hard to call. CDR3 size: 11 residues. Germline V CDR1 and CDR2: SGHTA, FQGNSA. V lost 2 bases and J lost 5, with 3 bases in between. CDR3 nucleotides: TGTGCCAGCAGCTTACTAACTGAAGCTTTCTTT. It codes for CASSLLTEAFF. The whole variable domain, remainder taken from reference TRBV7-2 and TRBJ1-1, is GAGVSQSPSNKVTEKGKDVELRCDPISGHTALYWYRQSLGQGLEFLIYFQGNSAPDKSGLPSDRFSAERTGGSVSTLTIQRTQQEDSAVYLCASSLLTEAFFGQGTRLTVV.

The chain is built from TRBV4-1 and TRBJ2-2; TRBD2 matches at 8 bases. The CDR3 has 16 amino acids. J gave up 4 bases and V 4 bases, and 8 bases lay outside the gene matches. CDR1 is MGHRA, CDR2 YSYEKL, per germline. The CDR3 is CASSRSSGRGTGELFF. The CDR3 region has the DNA TGCGCCAGCAGCCGGTCAAGCGGGAGAGGCACCGGGGAGCTGTTTTTT.

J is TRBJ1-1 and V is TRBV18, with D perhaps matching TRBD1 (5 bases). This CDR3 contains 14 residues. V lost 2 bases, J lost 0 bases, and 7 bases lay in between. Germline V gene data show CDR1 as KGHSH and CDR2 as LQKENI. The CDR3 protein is CASSPSQVNTEAFF. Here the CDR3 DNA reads TGTGCCAGCTCACCATCACAGGTGAACACTGAAGCTTTCTTT.